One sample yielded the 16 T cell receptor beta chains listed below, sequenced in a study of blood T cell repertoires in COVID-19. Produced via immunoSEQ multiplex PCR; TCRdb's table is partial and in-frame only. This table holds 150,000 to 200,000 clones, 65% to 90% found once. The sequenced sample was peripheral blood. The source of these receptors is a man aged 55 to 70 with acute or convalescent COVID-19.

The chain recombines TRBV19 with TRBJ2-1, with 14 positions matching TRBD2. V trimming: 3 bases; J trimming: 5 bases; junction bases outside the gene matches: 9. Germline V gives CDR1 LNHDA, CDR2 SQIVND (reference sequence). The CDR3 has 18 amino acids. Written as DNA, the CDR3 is TGTGCCAGTAGTATCAGACTAGCGGGAGGGCCAAAGAACAATGAGCAGTTCTTC. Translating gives CASSIRLAGGPKNNEQFF.

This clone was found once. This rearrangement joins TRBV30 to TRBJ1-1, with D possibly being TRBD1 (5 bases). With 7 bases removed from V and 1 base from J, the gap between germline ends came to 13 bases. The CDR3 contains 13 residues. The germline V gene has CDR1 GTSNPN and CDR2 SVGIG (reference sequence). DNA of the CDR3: TGTGCCTCCTCAGGGTCGGGGAACACTGAAGCTTTCTTT. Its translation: CASSGSGNTEAFF.

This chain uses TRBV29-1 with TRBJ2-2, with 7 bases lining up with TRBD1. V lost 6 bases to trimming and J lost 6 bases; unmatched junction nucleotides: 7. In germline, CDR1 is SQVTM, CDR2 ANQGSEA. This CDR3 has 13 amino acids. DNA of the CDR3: TGCAGCGTGGGACAGCAAATCGCCGGGGAGCTGTTTTTT. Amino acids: CSVGQQIAGELFF.

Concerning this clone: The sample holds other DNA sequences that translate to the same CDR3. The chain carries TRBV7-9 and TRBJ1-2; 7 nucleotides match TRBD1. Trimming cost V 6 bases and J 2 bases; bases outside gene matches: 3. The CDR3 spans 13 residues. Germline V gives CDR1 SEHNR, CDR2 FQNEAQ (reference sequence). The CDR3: CASSPGQNYGYTF. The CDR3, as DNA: TGTGCCAGCAGTCCGGGACAGAACTATGGCTACACCTTC. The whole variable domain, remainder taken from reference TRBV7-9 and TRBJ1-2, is DTGVSQNPRHKITKRGQNVTFRCDPISEHNRLYWYRQTLGQGPEFLTYFQNEAQLEKSRLLSDRFSAERPKGSFSTLEIQRTEQGDSAMYLCASSPGQNYGYTFGSGTRLTVV.

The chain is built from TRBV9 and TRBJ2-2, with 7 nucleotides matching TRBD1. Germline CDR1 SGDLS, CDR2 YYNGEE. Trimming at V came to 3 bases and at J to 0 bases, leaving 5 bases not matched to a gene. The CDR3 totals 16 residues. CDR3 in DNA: TGTGCCAGCAGCGATCACGGGACAGCGAACACCGGGGAGCTGTTTTTT. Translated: CASSDHGTANTGELFF.

DNA of the CDR3: TGTGCCAGCAGCTTGGGACTAGCGGGAGCAGCTGAGCAGTACTTC. Translation gives CASSLGLAGAAEQYF. V and J are TRBV7-2 and TRBJ2-7; TRBD2 matches at 14 bases. Unmatched junction bases numbered 5, after V lost 3 bases and J lost 7 bases. Germline V CDR1 and CDR2: SGHTA, FQGNSA. The length of the CDR3 is 15 residues.

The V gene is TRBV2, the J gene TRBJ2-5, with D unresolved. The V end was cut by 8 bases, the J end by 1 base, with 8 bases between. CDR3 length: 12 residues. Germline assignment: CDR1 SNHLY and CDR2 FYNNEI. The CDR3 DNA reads TGTGCCAGCTGCCGCGGCCAAGAGACCCAGTACTTC. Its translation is CASCRGQETQYF.

CDR3 amino acids: CSVGAGVGYTF. CDR3 DNA sequence: TGCAGCGTTGGGGCGGGGGTCGGCTACACCTTC. The rearrangement uses TRBV29-1 and TRBJ1-2; D may be TRBD1 (5 bases). The germline CDR1 and CDR2 sequences are SQVTM and ANQGSEA. V was clipped by 4 bases and J by 8 bases, with 11 bases between them. The CDR3 consists of 11 residues.

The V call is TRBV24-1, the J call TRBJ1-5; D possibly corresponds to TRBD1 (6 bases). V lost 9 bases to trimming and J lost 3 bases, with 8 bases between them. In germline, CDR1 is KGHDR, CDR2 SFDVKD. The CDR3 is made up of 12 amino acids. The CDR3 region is CATQGPNQPQHF. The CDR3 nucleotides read TGTGCCACCCAGGGGCCCAATCAGCCCCAGCATTTT.

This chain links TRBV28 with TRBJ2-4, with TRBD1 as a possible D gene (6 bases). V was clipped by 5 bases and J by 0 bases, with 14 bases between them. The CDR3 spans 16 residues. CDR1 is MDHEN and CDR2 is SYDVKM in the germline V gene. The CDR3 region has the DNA TGTGCCAGCAGTCAACAGGGACCCCTAGCCAAAAACATTCAGTACTTC. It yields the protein CASSQQGPLAKNIQYF.

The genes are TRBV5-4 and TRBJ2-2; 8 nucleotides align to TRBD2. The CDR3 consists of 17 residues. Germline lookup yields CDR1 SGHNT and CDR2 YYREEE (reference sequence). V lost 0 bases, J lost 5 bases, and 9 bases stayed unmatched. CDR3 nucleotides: TGTGCCAGCAGCTTGGCCTCCAGCGGGAGTTATACCGGGGAGCTGTTTTTT. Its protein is CASSLASSGSYTGELFF.

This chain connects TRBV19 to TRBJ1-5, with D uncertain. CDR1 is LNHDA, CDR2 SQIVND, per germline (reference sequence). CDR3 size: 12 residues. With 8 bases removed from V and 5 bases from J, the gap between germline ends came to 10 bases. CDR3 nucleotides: TGTGCCAGTGACTTCGGTGATCAGCCCCAGCATTTT. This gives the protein CASDFGDQPQHF.

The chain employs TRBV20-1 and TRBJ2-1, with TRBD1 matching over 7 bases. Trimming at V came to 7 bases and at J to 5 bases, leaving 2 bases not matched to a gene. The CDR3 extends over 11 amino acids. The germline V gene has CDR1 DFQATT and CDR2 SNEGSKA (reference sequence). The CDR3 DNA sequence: TGCAGTGTGGACAGGAACAATGAGCAGTTCTTC. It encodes CSVDRNNEQFF.

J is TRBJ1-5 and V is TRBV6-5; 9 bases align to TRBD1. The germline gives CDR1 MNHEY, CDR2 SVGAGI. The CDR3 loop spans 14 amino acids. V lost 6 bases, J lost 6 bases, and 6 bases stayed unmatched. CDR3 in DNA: TGTGCCAGCAGGGACAGGGGAGGGGGTCAGCCCCAGCATTTT. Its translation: CASRDRGGGQPQHF.

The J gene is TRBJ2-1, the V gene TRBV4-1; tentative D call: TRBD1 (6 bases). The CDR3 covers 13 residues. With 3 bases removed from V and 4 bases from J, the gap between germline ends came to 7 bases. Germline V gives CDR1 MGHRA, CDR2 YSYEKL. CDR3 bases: TGCGCCAGCAGCCAGGGGGCGTACAATGAGCAGTTCTTC. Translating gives CASSQGAYNEQFF.

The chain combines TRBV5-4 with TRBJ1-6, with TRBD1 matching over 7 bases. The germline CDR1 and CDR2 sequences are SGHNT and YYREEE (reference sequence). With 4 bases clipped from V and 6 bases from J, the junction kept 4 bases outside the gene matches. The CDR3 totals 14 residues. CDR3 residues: CASSQTGINSPLHF. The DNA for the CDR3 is TGTGCCAGCAGCCAGACAGGGATTAATTCACCCCTCCACTTT.